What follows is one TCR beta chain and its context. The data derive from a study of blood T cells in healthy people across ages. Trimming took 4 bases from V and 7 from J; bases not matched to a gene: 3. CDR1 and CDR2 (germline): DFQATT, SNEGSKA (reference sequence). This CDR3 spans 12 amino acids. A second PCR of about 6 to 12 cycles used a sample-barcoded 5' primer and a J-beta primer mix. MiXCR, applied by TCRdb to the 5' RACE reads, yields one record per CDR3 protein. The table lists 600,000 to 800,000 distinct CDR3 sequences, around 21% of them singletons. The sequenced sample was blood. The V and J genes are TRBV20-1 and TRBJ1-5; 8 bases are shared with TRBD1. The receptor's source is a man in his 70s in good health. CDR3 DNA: TGCAGTGCTACGGACAGGGACCAGCCCCAGCATTTT. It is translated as CSATDRDQPQHF.